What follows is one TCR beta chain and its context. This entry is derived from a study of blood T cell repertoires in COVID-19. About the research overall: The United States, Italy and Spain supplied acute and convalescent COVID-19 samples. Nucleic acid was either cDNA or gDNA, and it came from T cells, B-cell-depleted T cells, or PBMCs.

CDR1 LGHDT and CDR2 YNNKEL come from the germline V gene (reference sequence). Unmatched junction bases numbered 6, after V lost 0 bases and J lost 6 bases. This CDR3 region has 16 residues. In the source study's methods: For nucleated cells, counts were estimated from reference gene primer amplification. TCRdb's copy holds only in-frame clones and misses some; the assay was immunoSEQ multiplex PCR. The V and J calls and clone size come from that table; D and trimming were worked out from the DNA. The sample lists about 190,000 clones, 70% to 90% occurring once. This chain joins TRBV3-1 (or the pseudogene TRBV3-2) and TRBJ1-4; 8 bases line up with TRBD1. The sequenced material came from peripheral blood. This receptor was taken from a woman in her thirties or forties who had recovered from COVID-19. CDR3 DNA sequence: TGTGCCAGCAGCCAAGATATGACAGGGGACGATGAAAAACTGTTTTTT. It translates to CASSQDMTGDDEKLFF.